This is a list of T cell receptor beta chains from one sample in a study of T cells after posttransplantation cyclophosphamide. Here immunoSEQ multiplex PCR was the method, and the copy in TCRdb shows in-frame clones only, minus some. This table holds about 52,000 clones, 86% found once. The sample taken for sequencing was PBMCs. The receptors come from a man aged 25-45 years with a blood cancer, CMV-positive, and with a related stem cell donor. Both conserved end residues are part of each CDR3. Each record gives: V gene, clone size, D gene, J gene, CDR3 protein, CDR3 DNA. D genes are given only for firm matches. Not every row has a clone size; where given, it reads once, few, many or a size class.

TRBV7-2	few	TRBD2	TRBJ2-1	CASSFLSSGRASEQFF	TGTGCCAGCAGCTTCCTTTCTAGCGGGAGGGCAAGTGAGCAGTTCTTC
TRBV28	NA	NA	TRBJ1-1	CASSPPIAMNTEAFF	TGTGCCAGCAGTCCCCCCATAGCCATGAACACTGAAGCTTTCTTT
TRBV7-2	NA	TRBD2	TRBJ2-2	CASSLNGGTNTGELFF	TGTGCCAGCAGCTTAAACGGGGGGACCAACACCGGGGAGCTGTTTTTT
TRBV2	NA	TRBD1	TRBJ1-5	CASSLQGRNQPQHF	TGTGCCAGCAGTTTACAGGGGAGGAATCAGCCCCAGCATTTT
TRBV5-1	NA	TRBD1	TRBJ2-1	CASSSDPGQGFNEQFF	TGCGCCAGCAGCTCAGACCCGGGACAGGGTTTCAATGAGCAGTTCTTC
TRBV2	NA	NA	TRBJ1-6	CASTLRPAGGSPLHF	TGTGCCAGCACGCTACGCCCCGCGGGAGGGTCACCCCTCCACTTT
TRBV28	NA	NA	TRBJ2-1	CASFRDFGSNEQFF	TGTGCCAGCTTCAGGGACTTCGGATCCAATGAGCAGTTCTTC
TRBV2	NA	NA	TRBJ1-4	CASRLGGNGGEKLFF	TGTGCCAGCCGTTTGGGGGGGAACGGAGGAGAAAAACTGTTTTTT
TRBV28	NA	NA	TRBJ1-4	CASGRGGTGEKLFF	TGTGCCAGCGGCCGGGGGGGTACTGGAGAAAAACTGTTTTTT
TRBV20-1	NA	NA	TRBJ2-5	CSSLQETQYF	TGCAGTAGCCTCCAAGAGACCCAGTACTTC
TRBV7-2	NA	TRBD2	TRBJ2-1	CASSLDGDGRVNEQFF	TGTGCCAGCAGCTTAGACGGGGACGGGAGGGTAAATGAGCAGTTCTTC
TRBV29-1	NA	TRBD1	TRBJ1-4	CSVTGAPDEKLFF	TGCAGCGTAACAGGGGCCCCGGATGAAAAACTGTTTTTT
TRBV9	NA	TRBD1	TRBJ2-2	CASSVGDRPNTGELFF	TGTGCCAGCAGCGTAGGGGACAGACCAAACACCGGGGAGCTGTTTTTT
TRBV6-4	NA	NA	TRBJ2-1	CASSDSIISRGRNEQFF	TGTGCCAGCAGTGACTCGATAATCTCAAGGGGAAGGAATGAGCAGTTCTTC
TRBV7-9	NA	TRBD2	TRBJ2-2	CASRRKLAGNTGELFF	TGTGCCAGCAGGCGCAAACTAGCGGGGAACACCGGGGAGCTGTTTTTT
TRBV7-2	NA	NA	TRBJ2-2	CASTTSANTGELFF	TGTGCCAGCACCACCTCAGCGAACACCGGGGAGCTGTTTTTT
TRBV6-1	NA	NA	TRBJ1-2	CASSEAFGSSGYTF	TGTGCCAGCAGTGAAGCGTTCGGGTCAAGTGGCTACACCTTC
TRBV25-1	NA	NA	TRBJ2-5	CASSRTGEGRETQYF	TGTGCCAGCAGTAGGACGGGAGAGGGCCGAGAGACCCAGTACTTC
TRBV15	NA	TRBD1	TRBJ2-2	CATSGYDRGNTGELFF	TGTGCCACCAGCGGTTATGACAGGGGAAACACCGGGGAGCTGTTTTTT
TRBV11-2	NA	NA	TRBJ1-1	CASRTANTEAFF	TGTGCCAGCAGAACAGCGAACACTGAAGCTTTCTTT
TRBV2	NA	NA	TRBJ1-6	CASSARDSSYNSPLHF	TGTGCCAGCAGCGCCAGGGATAGCTCCTATAATTCACCCCTCCACTTT
TRBV19	NA	NA	TRBJ2-6	CASKIQAPGANVLTF	TGTGCCAGTAAGATCCAGGCCCCTGGGGCCAACGTCCTGACTTTC
TRBV29-1	NA	NA	TRBJ1-2	CSVEGLGRNTF	TGCAGCGTTGAAGGCCTCGGGAGGAACACCTTC
TRBV15	once	NA	TRBJ1-4	CATSRALGVEEKLFF	TGTGCCACCAGCAGAGCACTCGGGGTGGAGGAAAAACTGTTTTTT
TRBV5-4	NA	TRBD2	TRBJ2-7	CASSPAGTSGSYEQYF	TGTGCCAGCAGCCCAGCAGGGACTAGCGGTTCCTACGAGCAGTACTTC
TRBV10-3	NA	NA	TRBJ2-7	CATGGEFYEQYF	TGTGCCACCGGAGGGGAATTTTACGAGCAGTACTTC
TRBV19	NA	NA	TRBJ2-7	CASSIVNRRDEQYF	TGTGCCAGTAGTATAGTCAACAGGAGGGACGAGCAGTACTTC
TRBV7-2	NA	NA	TRBJ2-7	CASSLPEEDEQYF	TGTGCCAGCAGCTTACCAGAGGAAGACGAGCAGTACTTC
TRBV15	once	TRBD2	TRBJ2-2	CATSRSGTSLLWNTGELFF	TGTGCCACCAGCCGATCCGGGACTAGTCTCCTGTGGAACACCGGGGAGCTGTTTTTT
TRBV19	NA	NA	TRBJ1-1	CASTPSFGTEAFF	TGTGCGAGTACCCCCAGTTTTGGCACTGAAGCTTTCTTT
TRBV7-2	NA	TRBD1	TRBJ2-5	CASSLVLDRVGQETQYF	TGTGCCAGCAGCTTAGTTTTGGACAGGGTGGGCCAAGAGACCCAGTACTTC
TRBV14	NA	TRBD1	TRBJ1-1	CASSLRTGVENTEAFF	TGTGCCAGCAGCCTCCGGACAGGGGTTGAGAACACTGAAGCTTTCTTT
TRBV5-1	NA	TRBD1	TRBJ1-3	CASSPTLGQSSGNTIYF	TGCGCCAGCAGCCCGACCTTGGGACAGTCCTCTGGAAACACCATATATTTT
TRBV7-8	NA	TRBD2	TRBJ2-3	CASSLDPSGRAKDTQYF	TGTGCCAGCAGCTTAGACCCTAGCGGGAGGGCTAAAGATACGCAGTATTTT
TRBV5-1	NA	NA	TRBJ2-2	CASSLVALNTGELFF	TGCGCCAGCAGCTTGGTGGCCTTGAACACCGGGGAGCTGTTTTTT
TRBV7-2	NA	NA	TRBJ1-1	CASSLDPPGNTEAFF	TGTGCCAGCAGCTTAGACCCCCCGGGGAACACTGAAGCTTTCTTT